The 3 T cell receptor beta chains below were found in one sample sequenced in a study of shared clonotypes between healthy human individuals. Only in-frame clones appear in the TCRdb table, and some are missing; sequencing was by immunoSEQ multiplex PCR. The repertoire holds about 2 million clones, with about 95% as singletons. CD8 cells classed as naive were CD45RO-negative and positively selected for CCR7, excluding terminally differentiated effector memory CD45RA+ cells. The specimen was naive CD8+ T cells sorted from blood. The source of these receptors is a young man in good health.

The rearrangement joins TRBV2 to TRBJ2-7; 8 bases align to TRBD2. V was clipped by 7 bases and J by 3 bases; unmatched bases: 5. The CDR3 is 13 residues long. The germline gives CDR1 SNHLY, CDR2 FYNNEI. The CDR3 spells CASTGGEYYEQYF. CDR3 coding DNA: TGTGCCAGCACGGGGGGGGAGTACTACGAGCAGTACTTC. The full variable domain, in which reference TRBV2 and TRBJ2-7 provide the parts outside the CDR3, is EPEVTQTPSHQVTQMGQEVILRCVPISNHLYFYWYRQILGQKVEFLVSFYNNEISEKSEIFDDQFSVERPDGSNFTLKIRSTKLEDSAMYFCASTGGEYYEQYFGPGTRLTVT.

The rearrangement uses TRBV14 and TRBJ2-2; no clear D gene. The V and J ends lost 1 base and 4 bases respectively, with 10 bases between them. CDR3 size: 15 residues. Germline CDR1 SGHDN, CDR2 FVKESK. The CDR3: CASSQGGSGTGELFF. CDR3 nucleotides: TGTGCCAGCAGCCAAGGGGGTTCGGGCACCGGGGAGCTGTTTTTT.

The gene calls are TRBV2 and TRBJ2-5; no clear D gene. Germline CDR1 SNHLY, CDR2 FYNNEI. V was trimmed by 6 bases and J by 2 bases, leaving 10 bases between them. CDR3 length: 13 amino acids. CDR3 loop: CASSALVQETQYF. CDR3 DNA: TGTGCCAGCAGCGCCCTCGTGCAAGAGACCCAGTACTTC.